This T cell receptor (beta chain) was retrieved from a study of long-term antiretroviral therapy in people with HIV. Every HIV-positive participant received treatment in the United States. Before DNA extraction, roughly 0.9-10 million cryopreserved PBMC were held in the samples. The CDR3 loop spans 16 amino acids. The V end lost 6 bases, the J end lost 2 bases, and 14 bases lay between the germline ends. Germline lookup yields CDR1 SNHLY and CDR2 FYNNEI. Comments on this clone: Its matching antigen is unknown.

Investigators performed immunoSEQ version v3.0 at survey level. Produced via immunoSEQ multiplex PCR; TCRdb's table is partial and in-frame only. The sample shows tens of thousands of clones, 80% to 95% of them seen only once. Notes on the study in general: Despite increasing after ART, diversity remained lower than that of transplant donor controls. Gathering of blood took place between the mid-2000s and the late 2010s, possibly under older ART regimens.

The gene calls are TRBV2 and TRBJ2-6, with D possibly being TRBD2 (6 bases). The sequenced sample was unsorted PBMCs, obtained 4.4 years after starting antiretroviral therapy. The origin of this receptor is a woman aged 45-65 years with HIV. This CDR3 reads CASSPGRLAGANVLTF. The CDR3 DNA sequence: TGTGCCAGCAGCCCAGGGAGGTTGGCTGGGGCCAACGTCCTGACTTTC.